This T cell receptor beta chain is drawn from a study of T-cell memory formation after mild COVID-19. Whole-study results and caveats: Those CD4+ clones that contracted were mainly in CM and EM (CD8+ ones in EMRA). Pre-infection memory held some responding clones, suggesting pre-existing cross-reactive T cells responded.

The TCR alpha and TCR beta cDNA libraries, bearing sample barcodes and UMIs, were generated by 5'RACE using constant-segment primers. Via MiXCR, TCRdb re-called the 5' RACE reads, giving one row per CDR3 protein. This sample has 150,000 to 200,000 distinct CDR3 sequences, with 9.5% to 13% found just once. Regarding this clonotype: What it recognizes is unknown.

CDR1 and CDR2 (germline): SGHTA, FQGNSA. The CDR3 totals 12 residues. V gave up 5 bases and J gave up 7 bases, with 11 bases separating them. The chain employs TRBV7-2 and TRBJ2-5; no clear D. The clonotype comes from a man between 18 and 35 years old who had mild COVID-19 (a few samples of this study predate the infection). Cell type and time point are not known. The sample consisted of PBMCs or a T cell subset sorted from them (not recorded which). This CDR3 is CASSLDFWTQYF. CDR3 coding DNA: TGTGCCAGCAGCCTAGACTTCTGGACCCAGTACTTC.